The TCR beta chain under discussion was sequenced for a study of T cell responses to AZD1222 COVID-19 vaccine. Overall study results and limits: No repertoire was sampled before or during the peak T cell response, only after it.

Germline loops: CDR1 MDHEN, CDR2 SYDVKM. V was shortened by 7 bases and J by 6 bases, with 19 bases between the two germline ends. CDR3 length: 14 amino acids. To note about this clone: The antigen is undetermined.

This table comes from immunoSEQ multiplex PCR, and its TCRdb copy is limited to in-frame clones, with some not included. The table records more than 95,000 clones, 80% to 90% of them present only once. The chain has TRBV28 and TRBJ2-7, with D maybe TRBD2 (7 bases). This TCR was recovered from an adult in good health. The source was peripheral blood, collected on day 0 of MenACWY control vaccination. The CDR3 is CASNLGGGRVEQYF. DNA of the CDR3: TGTGCCAGCAACCTGGGGGGGGGCAGGGTCGAGCAGTACTTC.